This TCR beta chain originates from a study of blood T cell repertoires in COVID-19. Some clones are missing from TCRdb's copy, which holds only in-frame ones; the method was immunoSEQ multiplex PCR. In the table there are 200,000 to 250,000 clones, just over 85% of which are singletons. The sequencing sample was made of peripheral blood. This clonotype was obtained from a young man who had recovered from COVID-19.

CDR3 in amino acids: CASSPTSEGDYEQYF. The CDR3 DNA sequence: TGTGCCAGCTCACCTACGTCGGAGGGAGACTACGAGCAGTACTTC. The rearrangement joins TRBV18 to TRBJ2-7; a possible D gene is TRBD2 (6 bases). Germline lookup yields CDR1 KGHSH and CDR2 LQKENI. The CDR3 spans 15 residues. Trimming shortened V by 3 bases and J by 3 bases, and 15 bases separated the two germline ends.